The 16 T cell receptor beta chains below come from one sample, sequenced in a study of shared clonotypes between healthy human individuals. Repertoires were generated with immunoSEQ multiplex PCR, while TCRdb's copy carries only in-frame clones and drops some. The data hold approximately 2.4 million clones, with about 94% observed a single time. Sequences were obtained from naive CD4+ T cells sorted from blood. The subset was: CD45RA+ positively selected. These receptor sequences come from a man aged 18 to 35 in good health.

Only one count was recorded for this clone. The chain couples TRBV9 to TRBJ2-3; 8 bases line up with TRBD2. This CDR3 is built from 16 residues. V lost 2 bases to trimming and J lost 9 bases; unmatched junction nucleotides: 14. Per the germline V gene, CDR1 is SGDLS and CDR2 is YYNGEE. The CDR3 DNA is TGTGCCAGCAGCGTTCGGACTAGCTCACCGGTGGGGACGCAGTATTTT. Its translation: CASSVRTSSPVGTQYF. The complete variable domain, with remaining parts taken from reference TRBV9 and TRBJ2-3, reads DSGVTQTPKHLITATGQRVTLRCSPRSGDLSVYWYQQSLDQGLQFLIQYYNGEERAKGNILERFSAQQFPDLHSELNLSSLELGDSALYFCASSVRTSSPVGTQYFGPGTRLTVL.

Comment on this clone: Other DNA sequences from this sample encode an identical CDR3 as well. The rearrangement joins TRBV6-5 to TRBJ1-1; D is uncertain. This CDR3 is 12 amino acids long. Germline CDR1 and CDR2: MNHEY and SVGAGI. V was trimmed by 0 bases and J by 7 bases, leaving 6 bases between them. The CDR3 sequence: CASSYSGGEAFF. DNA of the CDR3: TGTGCCAGCAGTTACTCCGGCGGTGAAGCTTTCTTT.

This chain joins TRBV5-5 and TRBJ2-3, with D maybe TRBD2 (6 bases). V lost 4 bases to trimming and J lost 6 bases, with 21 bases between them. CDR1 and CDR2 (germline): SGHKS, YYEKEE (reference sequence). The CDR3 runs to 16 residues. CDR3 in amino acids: CASSPRDSRLGDTQYF. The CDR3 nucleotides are TGTGCCAGCAGCCCCCGGGACTCCCGGCTTGGGGATACGCAGTATTTT.

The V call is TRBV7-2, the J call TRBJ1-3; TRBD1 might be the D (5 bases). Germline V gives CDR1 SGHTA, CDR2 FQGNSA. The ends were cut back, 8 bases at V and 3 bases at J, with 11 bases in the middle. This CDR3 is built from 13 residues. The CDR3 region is CASAIGVGNTIYF. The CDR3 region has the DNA TGTGCCAGCGCGATAGGGGTTGGAAACACCATATATTTT.

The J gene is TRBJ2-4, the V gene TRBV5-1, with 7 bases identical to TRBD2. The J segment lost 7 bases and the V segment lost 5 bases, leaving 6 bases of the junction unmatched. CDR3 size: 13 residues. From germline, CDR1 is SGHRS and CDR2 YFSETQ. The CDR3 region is CASRRGSGNIQYF. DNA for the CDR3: TGCGCCAGCAGGCGGGGGAGCGGGAACATTCAGTACTTC.

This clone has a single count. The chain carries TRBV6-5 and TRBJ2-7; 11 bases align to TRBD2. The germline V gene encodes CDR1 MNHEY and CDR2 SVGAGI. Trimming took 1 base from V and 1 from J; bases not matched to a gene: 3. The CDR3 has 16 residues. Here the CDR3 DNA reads TGTGCCAGCAGTTACTTCGGGACTAGCGGTTCCTACGAGCAGTACTTC. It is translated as CASSYFGTSGSYEQYF.

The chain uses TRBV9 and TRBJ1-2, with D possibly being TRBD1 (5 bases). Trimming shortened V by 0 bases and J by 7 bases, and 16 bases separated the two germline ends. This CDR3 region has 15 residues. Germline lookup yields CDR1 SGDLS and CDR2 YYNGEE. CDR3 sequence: CASSVEMMGRGGYTF. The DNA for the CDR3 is TGTGCCAGCAGCGTAGAAATGATGGGGCGTGGTGGCTACACCTTC.

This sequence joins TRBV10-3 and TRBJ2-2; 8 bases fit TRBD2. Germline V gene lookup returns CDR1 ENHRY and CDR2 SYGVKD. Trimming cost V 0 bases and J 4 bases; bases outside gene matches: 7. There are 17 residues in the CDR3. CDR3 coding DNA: TGTGCCATCAGTGAGTCGACAGCGGGGGCGGGCACCGGGGAGCTGTTTTTT. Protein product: CAISESTAGAGTGELFF.

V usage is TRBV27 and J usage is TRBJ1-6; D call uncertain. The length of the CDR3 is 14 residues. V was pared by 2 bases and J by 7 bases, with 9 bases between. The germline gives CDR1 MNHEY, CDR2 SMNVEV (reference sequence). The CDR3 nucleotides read TGTGCCAGCAGTTTAACCTGGCAGAATTCACCCCTCCACTTT. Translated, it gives CASSLTWQNSPLHF.

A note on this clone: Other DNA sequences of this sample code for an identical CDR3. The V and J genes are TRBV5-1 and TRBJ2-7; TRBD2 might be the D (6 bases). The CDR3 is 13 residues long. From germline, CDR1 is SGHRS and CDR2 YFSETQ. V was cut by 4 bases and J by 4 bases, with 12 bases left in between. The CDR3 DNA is TGCGCCAGCAGCGGGGGACTTACATACGAGCAGTACTTC. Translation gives CASSGGLTYEQYF.

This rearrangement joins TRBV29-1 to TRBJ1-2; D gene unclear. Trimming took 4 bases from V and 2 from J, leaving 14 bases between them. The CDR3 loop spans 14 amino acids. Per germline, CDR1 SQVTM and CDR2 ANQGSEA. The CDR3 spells CSVVGDLGNYGYTF. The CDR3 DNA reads TGCAGCGTTGTTGGAGACTTAGGGAACTATGGCTACACCTTC.

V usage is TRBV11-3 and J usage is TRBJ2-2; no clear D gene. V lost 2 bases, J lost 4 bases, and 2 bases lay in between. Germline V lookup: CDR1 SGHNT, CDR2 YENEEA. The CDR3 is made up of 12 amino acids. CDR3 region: CASSLITGELFF. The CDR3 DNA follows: TGTGCCAGCAGCTTAATCACCGGGGAGCTGTTTTTT.

The CDR3 here is CASSSGVVVYNSPLHF. DNA of the CDR3: TGTGCCAGCTCGTCAGGGGTCGTTGTCTATAATTCACCCCTCCACTTT. The chain links TRBV6-6 to TRBJ1-6; tentative D call: TRBD1 (6 bases). This CDR3 contains 16 residues. CDR1 and CDR2 (germline): MNHNY, SVGAGI (reference sequence). With 8 bases removed from V and 3 bases from J, the gap between germline ends came to 17 bases.

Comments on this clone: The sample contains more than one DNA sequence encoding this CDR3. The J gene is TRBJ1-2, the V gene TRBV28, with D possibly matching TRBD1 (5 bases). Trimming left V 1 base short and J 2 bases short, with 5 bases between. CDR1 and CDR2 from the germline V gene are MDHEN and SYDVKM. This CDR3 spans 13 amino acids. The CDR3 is CASSLSGNYGYTF. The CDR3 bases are TGTGCCAGCAGTTTATCAGGGAACTATGGCTACACCTTC.

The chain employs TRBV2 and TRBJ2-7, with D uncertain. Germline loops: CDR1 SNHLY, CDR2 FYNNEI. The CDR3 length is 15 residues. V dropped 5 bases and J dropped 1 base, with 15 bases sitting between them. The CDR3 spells CASSSGPGQSYEQYF. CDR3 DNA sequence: TGTGCCAGCAGTTCCGGACCTGGGCAGTCCTACGAGCAGTACTTC.

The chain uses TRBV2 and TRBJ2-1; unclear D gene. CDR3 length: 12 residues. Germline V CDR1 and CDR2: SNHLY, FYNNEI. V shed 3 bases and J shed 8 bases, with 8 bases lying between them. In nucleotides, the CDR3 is TGTGCCAGCAGTGAGTTCATCCATGAGCAGTTCTTC. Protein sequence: CASSEFIHEQFF.